These 4 T cell receptor beta chains share one sample of origin, sequenced in a study of beta chain features in type 1 diabetes. Study conclusions and caveats: In all four CD4+ subsets, TCRB CDR3 length was significantly, moderately reduced in type 1 diabetes.

Sequencing targeted expressed TCRB transcripts, as all isolated RNA had been reverse transcribed. TCRdb's table, derived via immunoSEQ multiplex PCR, lists solely in-frame clones and lacks some. The sample records about 700,000 clones, under 15% being singletons. Their specific antigens are unknown. The sample comprised naive CD4+ T cells from blood. The receptors were gathered from a man between 18 and 35 years old with type 1 diabetes.

The V call is TRBV5-1, the J call TRBJ2-5; maybe TRBD2 (5 bases). The V end lost 0 bases, the J end lost 5 bases, and 11 bases lay between the germline ends. Germline-derived CDR1 and CDR2 are SGHRS and YFSETQ. The CDR3 totals 14 residues. In DNA, the CDR3 is TGCGCCAGCAGCTTGGGAGGGCTTGATGAGACCCAGTACTTC. It yields the protein CASSLGGLDETQYF.

There are a few counts of this clone. The identical CDR3 is also encoded by other nucleotide sequences in the sample. This chain uses TRBV7-2 with TRBJ1-2; TRBD1 agrees at 11 bases. Germline V gene data show CDR1 as SGHTA and CDR2 as FQGNSA. The trim removed 5 bases at V and 4 bases at J, leaving 3 bases unmatched. CDR3 length equals 14 residues. The CDR3 loop reads CASSPGTGGYGYTF. DNA of the CDR3: TGTGCCAGCAGCCCCGGGACAGGGGGCTATGGCTACACCTTC.

This clone was detected a few times. The rearrangement uses TRBV7-9 and TRBJ1-2; 7 bases fit TRBD1. Per germline, CDR1 SEHNR and CDR2 FQNEAQ (reference sequence). The junction had 8 bases not matched to a gene; V was cut back by 5 bases and J by 5 bases. This CDR3 has 14 residues. This CDR3 is CASSLPDRLYGYTF. The CDR3 DNA follows: TGTGCCAGCAGCCTTCCGGACAGGCTGTATGGCTACACCTTC. Using reference TRBV7-9 and TRBJ1-2 for the parts outside the CDR3, the full variable domain is DTGVSQNPRHKITKRGQNVTFRCDPISEHNRLYWYRQTLGQGPEFLTYFQNEAQLEKSRLLSDRFSAERPKGSFSTLEIQRTEQGDSAMYLCASSLPDRLYGYTFGSGTRLTVV.

The chain is built from TRBV29-1 and TRBJ1-2, with 9 bases fitting TRBD1. The CDR3 consists of 18 residues. J gave up 0 bases and V 3 bases, and 14 bases lay outside the gene matches. Germline CDR1 is SQVTM and CDR2 is ANQGSEA. DNA of the CDR3: TGCAGCGTTGAGTTCGGATTCGGGACAGGGATAGCTAACTATGGCTACACCTTC. Translated, it gives CSVEFGFGTGIANYGYTF.